This T cell receptor (beta chain) is drawn from a study of CD8+ T cells in alopecia areata. Across the whole study: Severity in treated patients was scored by percentage of scalp area affected.

Treatment denoted: oral pan-JAK inhibitor, 5-10 mg twice daily. PBMCs, the starting material, were the source of sorted CD4+ and CD8+ T cells. The CDR3 consists of 14 residues. Germline CDR1 is LNHDA and CDR2 is SQIVND (reference sequence). V was pared by 8 bases and J by 4 bases, with 15 bases between. A few counts support this clone. Its antigen is not known. Study-wide points: Numerous expanded lesional clones remained in scalp and blood during tofacitinib. When scalp samples are sequenced, resident alphabeta T cells of normal skin are also captured.

Sequencing used cDNA as its template, made by extracting RNA and reverse transcribing it. Generated by immunoSEQ multiplex PCR, the TCRdb table keeps only in-frame clones and is missing some. The sample records roughly 120,000 clones, 56% being singletons. This TCR came from a human donor with alopecia areata. This chain uses TRBV19 with TRBJ1-5, with D possibly being TRBD1 (5 bases). The sample was CD4+ T cells sorted from blood, taken at week 24, from a patient treated with tofacitinib. The DNA for the CDR3 is TGTGCCAGTCACCTCTGGGGGAAAAATCAGCCCCAGCATTTT. Its translation: CASHLWGKNQPQHF.